These 19 T cell receptor beta chains share one sample of origin, sequenced in a study of cytomegalovirus exposure and HLA in healthy donors. The primer mix had 60 Vbeta and 13 Jbeta primers. The repertoire was sequenced with immunoSEQ multiplex PCR; TCRdb's copy has only in-frame clones and lacks some. The sample comprises 150,000 or so clones, over 60% of which are singletons, and approximately 0.76% rests with the top ten. Sequenced material: PBMCs. These receptors came from a female donor in good health and CMV-seronegative.

The genes are TRBV19 and TRBJ1-2; D may be TRBD1 (5 bases). The germline CDR1 and CDR2 sequences are LNHDA and SQIVND (reference sequence). Trimming removed 5 bases from V and 0 bases from J, with 19 bases in between. This CDR3 contains 17 residues. DNA for the CDR3: TGTGCCAGTAGTCATCTTTCAGCAGACAGCACTAACTATGGCTACACCTTC. Its translation is CASSHLSADSTNYGYTF.

This chain links TRBV19 with TRBJ2-7, with 15 bases identical to TRBD2. V shed 5 bases and J 4 bases; nucleotides not matched to a gene: 3. Germline V gene lookup returns CDR1 LNHDA and CDR2 SQIVND (reference sequence). The CDR3 is made up of 15 amino acids. The CDR3, as DNA: TGTGCCAGTAGTGGAGGACTAGCGGGAGGGTACGAGCAGTACTTC. It translates to CASSGGLAGGYEQYF. Based on the CDR3 plus reference TRBV19 and TRBJ2-7, the full variable domain is DGGITQSPKYLFRKEGQNVTLSCEQNLNHDAMYWYRQDPGQGLRLIYYSQIVNDFQKGDIAEGYSVSREKKESFPLTVTSAQKNPTAFYLCASSGGLAGGYEQYFGPGTRLTVT.

CDR3 amino acids: CASSSRPEDYGYTF. CDR3 coding DNA: TGTGCCAGCAGCTCCCGTCCAGAGGACTATGGCTACACCTTC. V usage is TRBV11-2 and J usage is TRBJ1-2; unclear D gene. V lost 4 bases to trimming and J lost 3 bases, with 12 bases between them. The V gene's germline CDR1 is SGHAT and CDR2 FQNNGV. The CDR3 sequence is 14 residues long. Full variable domain (remainder filled in from reference TRBV11-2 and TRBJ1-2): EAGVAQSPRYKIIEKRQSVAFWCNPISGHATLYWYQQILGQGPKLLIQFQNNGVVDDSQLPKDRFSAERLKGVDSTLKIQPAKLEDSAVYLCASSSRPEDYGYTFGSGTRLTVV.

This chain uses TRBV15 with TRBJ2-7; 9 bases align to TRBD1. The V and J ends lost 0 bases and 5 bases, in that order; junction bases with no gene match: 8. Germline-derived CDR1 and CDR2 are LNHNV and YYDKDF (reference sequence). This CDR3 comprises 16 residues. The CDR3 is CATSRDKGTGSHEQYF. The CDR3 DNA follows: TGTGCCACCAGCAGAGATAAGGGGACAGGGAGCCACGAGCAGTACTTC.

This clone was observed once. The J gene is TRBJ1-2, the V gene TRBV19; the D is unclear. The CDR3 runs to 14 residues. CDR1 is LNHDA, CDR2 SQIVND, per germline (reference sequence). Trimming pared 6 bases from V and 2 bases from J, leaving 13 bases between. CDR3 DNA: TGTGCCAGTAGCCCTCCGGGTGGCAACTATGGCTACACCTTC. This encodes CASSPPGGNYGYTF.

Here the CDR3 reads CASSVATGERGFTDTQYF. The CDR3, as DNA: TGTGCCAGCAGCGTAGCTACTGGGGAGCGGGGGTTCACAGATACGCAGTATTTT. The chain is built from TRBV9 and TRBJ2-3; 8 nucleotides align to TRBD2. Trimming cost V 0 bases and J 2 bases; bases outside gene matches: 11. The germline CDR1 and CDR2 sequences are SGDLS and YYNGEE. The CDR3 has 18 residues.

This clone has just one count. The chain recombines TRBV5-1 with TRBJ1-2, with 7 bases fitting TRBD1. The CDR3 extends over 13 amino acids. Germline assignment: CDR1 SGHRS and CDR2 YFSETQ. The V and J ends lost 7 bases and 6 bases, in that order; junction bases with no gene match: 9. The CDR3 protein is CASGATGNHGYTF. CDR3 DNA sequence: TGCGCCAGCGGCGCGACAGGGAACCATGGCTACACCTTC.

This clone has more than one count but fewer than ten. This rearrangement joins TRBV7-2 to TRBJ1-1, with D hard to call. This CDR3 is 14 amino acids long. V was trimmed by 3 bases and J by 0 bases, leaving 8 bases between them. Germline V gene data show CDR1 as SGHTA and CDR2 as FQGNSA. The chain's CDR3 is CASSFEPLNTEAFF. The CDR3 DNA is TGTGCCAGCAGCTTCGAGCCACTGAACACTGAAGCTTTCTTT.

The rearrangement joins TRBV11-3 to TRBJ2-3, with D tentatively TRBD2 (6 bases). Trimming took off 5 bases at V and 6 bases at J, with 18 bases between the two ends. Per germline, CDR1 SGHNT and CDR2 YENEEA. The CDR3 runs to 15 residues. CDR3 in DNA: TGTGCCAGCAGCCTCGGGGGATCCGCGGCCGATACGCAGTATTTT. Protein product: CASSLGGSAADTQYF.

The chain is built from TRBV7-9 and TRBJ2-7; 8 bases map to TRBD2. The CDR3 extends over 15 amino acids. The junction had 7 bases not matched to a gene; V was cut back by 0 bases and J by 6 bases. Per the germline V gene, CDR1 is SEHNR and CDR2 is FQNEAQ (reference sequence). DNA for the CDR3: TGTGCCAGCAGCTTAGCGGCCGGGAGGGCCCTCGAGCAGTACTTC. Residues: CASSLAAGRALEQYF.

V and J are TRBV19 and TRBJ1-3, with 8 bases aligning to TRBD1. V lost 5 bases and J lost 0; bases outside the gene matches: 9. The CDR3 extends over 17 amino acids. Germline lookup yields CDR1 LNHDA and CDR2 SQIVND (reference sequence). The CDR3 loop reads CASSLRQGKASGNTIYF. As DNA, the CDR3 is TGTGCCAGTAGTCTTCGACAGGGGAAGGCCTCTGGAAACACCATATATTTT.

The chain couples TRBV19 to TRBJ2-1, with 8 bases lining up with TRBD2. CDR3 size: 19 residues. V was clipped by 1 base and J by 4 bases; unmatched bases: 15. CDR1 LNHDA and CDR2 SQIVND come from the germline V gene (reference sequence). CDR3 protein: CASSIGAKRGSLAYNEQFF. The CDR3 DNA reads TGTGCCAGTAGTATAGGGGCCAAGCGGGGGTCATTAGCTTACAATGAGCAGTTCTTC.

The gene calls are TRBV28 and TRBJ1-5; 8 bases are a match to TRBD1. Germline-derived CDR1 and CDR2 are MDHEN and SYDVKM. The CDR3 runs 13 residues. V dropped 7 bases and J dropped 6; count of bases not matched to a gene: 5. CDR3 region: CASKDRGVQPQHF. CDR3 sequence (DNA): TGTGCCAGCAAAGACAGGGGAGTTCAGCCCCAGCATTTT.

This chain links TRBV29-1 with TRBJ2-1; weak D call: TRBD2 (5 bases). This CDR3 comprises 14 residues. V gave up 7 bases and J gave up 3 bases, with 16 bases separating them. Germline V gene lookup returns CDR1 SQVTM and CDR2 ANQGSEA. The CDR3 loop reads CSAAQGSGYNEQFF. The CDR3 DNA reads TGCAGCGCTGCACAAGGGAGCGGCTACAATGAGCAGTTCTTC.

This clone was detected a few times. CDR3 nucleotides: TGTGCCAGCAGCCTTATCAGTGAGCAGTTCTTC. Translated, it gives CASSLISEQFF. The chain couples TRBV7-2 to TRBJ2-1; no clear D gene. V lost 5 bases and J lost 9, with 8 bases in between. CDR1 is SGHTA and CDR2 is FQGNSA in the germline V gene. CDR3 length: 11 residues. The whole variable domain, remainder taken from reference TRBV7-2 and TRBJ2-1, is GAGVSQSPSNKVTEKGKDVELRCDPISGHTALYWYRQSLGQGLEFLIYFQGNSAPDKSGLPSDRFSAERTGGSVSTLTIQRTQQEDSAVYLCASSLISEQFFGPGTRLTVL.

This chain links TRBV5-1 with TRBJ2-2; TRBD2 matches 7 bases. CDR1 is SGHRS and CDR2 is YFSETQ in the germline V gene. V trimming: 3 bases; J trimming: 4 bases; junction bases outside the gene matches: 6. There are 15 residues in the CDR3. CDR3 amino acids: CASSSRAGPTGELFF. CDR3 in DNA: TGCGCCAGCAGCTCACGAGCGGGACCCACCGGGGAGCTGTTTTTT.

This clone was observed a handful of times. The chain links TRBV10-3 to TRBJ1-5, with D unclear. From germline, CDR1 is ENHRY and CDR2 SYGVKD. There are 14 residues in the CDR3. V was trimmed by 10 bases and J by 2 bases, leaving 15 bases between them. The CDR3 DNA follows: TGTGCCACCAGGATTGGTCAGGGCAATCAGCCCCAGCATTTT. Residues: CATRIGQGNQPQHF.

The chain uses TRBV18 and TRBJ1-1; D may be TRBD1 (5 bases). Germline CDR1 KGHSH, CDR2 LQKENI. Trimming pared 3 bases from V and 2 bases from J, leaving 13 bases between. The CDR3 loop spans 15 amino acids. In nucleotides, the CDR3 is TGTGCCAGCTCACCGGCTCGACAGATAAACACTGAAGCTTTCTTT. Encoded protein: CASSPARQINTEAFF.

The gene calls are TRBV5-4 and TRBJ2-5; possible D gene TRBD1, 6 bases. Looked up from germline, CDR1 is SGHNT and CDR2 is YYREEE (reference sequence). The ends were cut back, 4 bases at V and 4 bases at J, with 17 bases in the middle. The CDR3 covers 15 residues. The DNA for the CDR3 is TGTGCCAGCAGCAAACCCCAGGGGCGGGCAGAGACCCAGTACTTC. This translates into CASSKPQGRAETQYF.